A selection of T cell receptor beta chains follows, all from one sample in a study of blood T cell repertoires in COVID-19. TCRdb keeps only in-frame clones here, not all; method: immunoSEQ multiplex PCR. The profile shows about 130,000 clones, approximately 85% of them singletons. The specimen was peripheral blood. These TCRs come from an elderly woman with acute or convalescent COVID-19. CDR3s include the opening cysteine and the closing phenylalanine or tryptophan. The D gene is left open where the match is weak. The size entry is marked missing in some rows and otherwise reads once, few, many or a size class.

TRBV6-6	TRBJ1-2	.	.	CASSGPVGAGYGYTF	TGTGCCAGCAGTGGCCCTGTCGGAGCGGGGTATGGCTACACCTTC
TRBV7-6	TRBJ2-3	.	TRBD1	CASSRQTGVTDTQYF	TGTGCCAGCAGTCGACAGACAGGGGTAACAGATACGCAGTATTTT
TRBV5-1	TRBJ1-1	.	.	CASSLNYAEAFF	TGCGCCAGCAGCTTGAACTACGCTGAAGCTTTCTTT
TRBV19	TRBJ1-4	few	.	CASSIDGGEKLFF	TGTGCCAGTAGTATAGACGGGGGTGAAAAACTGTTTTTT
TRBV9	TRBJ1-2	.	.	CASSVGGGLLSVYTF	TGTGCCAGCAGCGTAGGCGGGGGGCTTCTGAGCGTCTACACCTTC
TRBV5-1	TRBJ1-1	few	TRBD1	CASSWGQGAVNTEAFF	TGCGCCAGCAGCTGGGGACAGGGGGCGGTTAACACTGAAGCTTTCTTT
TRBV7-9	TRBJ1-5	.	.	CASSLDGEFSNQPQHF	TGTGCCAGCAGCTTAGACGGGGAATTTAGCAATCAGCCCCAGCATTTT
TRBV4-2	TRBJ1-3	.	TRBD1	CASSQYGQGYGNTIYF	TGTGCCAGCAGCCAATACGGACAGGGGTATGGAAACACCATATATTTT
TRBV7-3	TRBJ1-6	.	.	CASSLHSQNSPLHF	TGTGCCAGCAGCTTACACAGCCAAAATTCACCCCTCCACTTT
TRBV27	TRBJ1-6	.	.	CASSLKPVAGTSPLHF	TGTGCCAGCAGTTTAAAGCCGGTCGCTGGTACTTCACCCCTCCACTTT
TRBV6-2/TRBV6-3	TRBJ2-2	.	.	CASSRQGYTGELFF	TGTGCCAGCAGTCGGCAGGGTTACACCGGGGAGCTGTTTTTT
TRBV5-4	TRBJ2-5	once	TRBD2	CASSLAGGPGETQYF	TGTGCCAGCAGCCTAGCGGGGGGGCCAGGAGAGACCCAGTACTTC
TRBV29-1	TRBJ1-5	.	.	CSVATMGGNNQPQHF	TGCAGCGTTGCCACCATGGGGGGAAACAATCAGCCCCAGCATTTT
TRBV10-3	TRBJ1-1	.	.	CAISGAVNTEAFF	TGTGCCATCAGTGGAGCGGTGAACACTGAAGCTTTCTTT
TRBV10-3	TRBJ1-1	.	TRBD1	CAIGTGADTEAFF	TGTGCCATAGGAACAGGGGCGGACACTGAAGCTTTCTTT
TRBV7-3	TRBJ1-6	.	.	CASSPGLLSSYNSPLHF	TGTGCCAGCAGCCCAGGACTCCTCAGCTCCTATAATTCACCCCTCCACTTT
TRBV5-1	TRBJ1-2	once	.	CASSPSGGRAYGYTF	TGCGCCAGCAGCCCTAGTGGAGGCCGTGCCTATGGCTACACCTTC
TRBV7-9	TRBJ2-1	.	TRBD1	CASSFTGTVNEQFF	TGTGCCAGCAGCTTTACCGGGACAGTGAATGAGCAGTTCTTC
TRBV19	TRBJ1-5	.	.	CASWSRVLDNQPQHF	TGTGCCAGTTGGTCCAGGGTTCTGGATAATCAGCCCCAGCATTTT
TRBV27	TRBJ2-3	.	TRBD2	CASSLLASGGYSTDTQYF	TGTGCCAGCAGTTTATTGGCTAGCGGGGGTTATAGCACAGATACGCAGTATTTT
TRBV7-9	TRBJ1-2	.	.	CASSLGAGDLYGYTF	TGTGCCAGCAGCTTAGGTGCGGGAGACCTATATGGCTACACCTTC
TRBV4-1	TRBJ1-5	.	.	CASSQQQGSNQPQHF	TGCGCCAGCAGCCAGCAACAGGGTAGCAATCAGCCCCAGCATTTT
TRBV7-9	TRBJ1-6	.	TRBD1	CASSSGTANSPLHF	TGTGCCAGCAGTTCCGGGACAGCGAATTCACCCCTCCACTTT
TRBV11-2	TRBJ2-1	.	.	CASSPGGPQFF	TGTGCCAGCAGCCCCGGGGGGCCACAGTTCTTC
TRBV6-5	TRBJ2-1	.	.	CASRHLGSSYNEQFF	TGTGCCAGCAGACACCTAGGGAGCTCCTACAATGAGCAGTTCTTC
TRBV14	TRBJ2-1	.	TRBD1	CASSQVYRTGRNEQFF	TGTGCCAGCAGCCAAGTTTATAGGACAGGTCGAAATGAGCAGTTCTTC
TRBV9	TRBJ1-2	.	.	CASSAHGLVYGYTF	TGTGCCAGCAGCGCCCACGGTTTAGTGTATGGCTACACCTTC
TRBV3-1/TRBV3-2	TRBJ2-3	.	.	CASSQDAVDTQYF	TGTGCCAGCAGCCAAGATGCGGTAGATACGCAGTATTTT
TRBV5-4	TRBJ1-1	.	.	CASSTGTTFEAFF	TGTGCCAGCAGCACCGGGACAACCTTTGAAGCTTTCTTT